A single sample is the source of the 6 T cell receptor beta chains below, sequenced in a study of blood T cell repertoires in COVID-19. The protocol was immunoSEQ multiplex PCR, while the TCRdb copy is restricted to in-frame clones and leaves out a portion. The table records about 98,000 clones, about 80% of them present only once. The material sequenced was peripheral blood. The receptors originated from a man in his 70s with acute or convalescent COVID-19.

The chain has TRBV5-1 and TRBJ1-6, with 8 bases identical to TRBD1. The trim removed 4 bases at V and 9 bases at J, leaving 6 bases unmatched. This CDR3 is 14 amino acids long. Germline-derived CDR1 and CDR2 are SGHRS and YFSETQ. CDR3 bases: TGCGCCAGCAGCCCGCAGGGGGCTGGTTCACCCCTCCACTTT. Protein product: CASSPQGAGSPLHF.

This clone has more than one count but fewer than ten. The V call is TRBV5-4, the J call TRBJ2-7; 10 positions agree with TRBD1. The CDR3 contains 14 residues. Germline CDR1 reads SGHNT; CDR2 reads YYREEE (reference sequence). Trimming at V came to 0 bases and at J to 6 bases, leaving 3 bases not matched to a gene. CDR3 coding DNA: TGTGCCAGCAGCTTGGCTGGGACAGGGGTCGAGCAGTACTTC. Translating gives CASSLAGTGVEQYF. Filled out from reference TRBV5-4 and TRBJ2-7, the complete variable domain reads ETGVTQSPTHLIKTRGQQVTLRCSSQSGHNTVSWYQQALGQGPQFIFQYYREEENGRGNFPPRFSGLQFPNYSSELNVNALELDDSALYLCASSLAGTGVEQYFGPGTRLTVT.

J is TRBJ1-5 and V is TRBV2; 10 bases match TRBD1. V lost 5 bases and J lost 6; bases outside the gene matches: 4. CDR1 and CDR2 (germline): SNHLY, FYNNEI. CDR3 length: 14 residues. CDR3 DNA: TGTGCCAGCAGTTCATGGGACAGGGGTCAGCCCCAGCATTTT. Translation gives CASSSWDRGQPQHF.

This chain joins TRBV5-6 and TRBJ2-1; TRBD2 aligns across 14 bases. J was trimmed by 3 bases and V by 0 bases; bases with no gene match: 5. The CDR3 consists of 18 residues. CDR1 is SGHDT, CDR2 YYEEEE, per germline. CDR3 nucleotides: TGTGCCAGCAGCTTGGGGGGGACTAGCGGGAGTTTCTACAATGAGCAGTTCTTC. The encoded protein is CASSLGGTSGSFYNEQFF.

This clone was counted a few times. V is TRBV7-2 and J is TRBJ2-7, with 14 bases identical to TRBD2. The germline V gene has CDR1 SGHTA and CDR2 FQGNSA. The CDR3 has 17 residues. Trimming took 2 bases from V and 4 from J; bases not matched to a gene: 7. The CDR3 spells CASSLTGTSGSLYEQYF. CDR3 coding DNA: TGTGCCAGCAGCTTAACCGGGACTAGCGGGAGTTTGTACGAGCAGTACTTC.

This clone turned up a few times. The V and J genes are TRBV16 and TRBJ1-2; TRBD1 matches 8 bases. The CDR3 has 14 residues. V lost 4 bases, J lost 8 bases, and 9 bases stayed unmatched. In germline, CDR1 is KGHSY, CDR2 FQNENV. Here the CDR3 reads CASSPIDRGDGYTF. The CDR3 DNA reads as TGTGCCAGCAGCCCAATTGACAGGGGAGACGGCTACACCTTC.